The 12 T cell receptor beta chains in this list originate from one sample, sequenced in a study of T cell responses to AZD1222 COVID-19 vaccine. Data came from immunoSEQ multiplex PCR; TCRdb stores just in-frame clones and leaves some out. The sample gives over 95,000 clones, approximately 94% of which show up once; about 12% is in the top ten. Specimen: peripheral blood, collected on day 0 of AZD1222 vaccination. These receptors came from an adult in good health.

This clone has more than one count but fewer than ten. This sequence joins TRBV5-8 and TRBJ2-2; no firm D call. V lost 2 bases to trimming and J lost 4 bases, with 9 bases between them. Germline loops: CDR1 SGHTS, CDR2 YDEGEE. The CDR3 length is 14 residues. For the CDR3, the DNA is TGTGCCAGCAGCTTAGGACGGCCCACCGGGGAGCTGTTTTTT. Translating it yields CASSLGRPTGELFF. Together with reference TRBV5-8 and TRBJ2-2, the CDR3 gives the full variable domain: EAGVTQSPTHLIKTRGQQATLRCSPISGHTSVYWYQQALGLGLQFLLWYDEGEERNRGNFPPRFSGRQFPNYSSELNVNALELEDSALYLCASSLGRPTGELFFGEGSRLTVL.

The V call is TRBV19, the J call TRBJ2-7, with a possible D match to TRBD2 (5 bases). The CDR3 runs to 12 residues. V lost 6 bases and J lost 0, with 6 bases in between. Germline CDR1 LNHDA, CDR2 SQIVND (reference sequence). CDR3 in DNA: TGTGCCAGTAGAGGGAGCTCCTACGAGCAGTACTTC. This sequence encodes CASRGSSYEQYF. The full variable domain, completed using reference TRBV19 and TRBJ2-7, is DGGITQSPKYLFRKEGQNVTLSCEQNLNHDAMYWYRQDPGQGLRLIYYSQIVNDFQKGDIAEGYSVSREKKESFPLTVTSAQKNPTAFYLCASRGSSYEQYFGPGTRLTVT.

The chain uses TRBV19 and TRBJ1-6; D gene ambiguous. The germline CDR1 and CDR2 sequences are LNHDA and SQIVND (reference sequence). The CDR3 runs to 16 residues. Trimming removed 1 base at V and 7 bases at J, with 14 bases between. DNA of the CDR3: TGTGCCAGTAGTATAGGGGAACGGAACTTCAATTCACCCCTCCACTTT. This encodes CASSIGERNFNSPLHF.

This clone showed up just a few times. The chain links TRBV29-1 to TRBJ2-1, with 10 bases identical to TRBD2. CDR1 SQVTM and CDR2 ANQGSEA come from the germline V gene. The CDR3 has 13 amino acids. The junction had 2 bases not matched to a gene; V was cut back by 5 bases and J by 4 bases. The CDR3 nucleotides read TGCAGCGTTAGCGGGAGGGCGTACAATGAGCAGTTCTTC. It codes for CSVSGRAYNEQFF.

V and J are TRBV6-5 and TRBJ1-1; D not resolved. Germline V gene sequence: CDR1 MNHEY, CDR2 SVGAGI. The CDR3 is 12 residues long. V gave up 4 bases and J gave up 7 bases, with 10 bases separating them. The CDR3 DNA is TGTGCCAGCAGTTTGATGAGGCTTGAAGCTTTCTTT. As protein: CASSLMRLEAFF.

V and J are TRBV29-1 and TRBJ2-7, with no clear D. This CDR3 comprises 11 residues. Looked up from germline, CDR1 is SQVTM and CDR2 is ANQGSEA. Trimming cost V 2 bases and J 6 bases, with 8 bases left between them. CDR3 loop: CSVERVGEQYF. CDR3 sequence (DNA): TGCAGCGTTGAACGGGTTGGCGAGCAGTACTTC.

The chain employs TRBV28 and TRBJ1-2, with 8 bases lining up with TRBD1. The germline gives CDR1 MDHEN, CDR2 SYDVKM. V lost 3 bases to trimming and J lost 2 bases; unmatched junction nucleotides: 2. The CDR3 runs to 14 residues. The DNA of the CDR3 is TGTGCCAGCAGTTTCCCAGGGGGCAACTATGGCTACACCTTC. Translated: CASSFPGGNYGYTF.

The V gene is TRBV10-3, the J gene TRBJ2-1; 7 bases match TRBD1. V lost 7 bases to trimming and J lost 5 bases; unmatched junction nucleotides: 20. Per the germline V gene, CDR1 is ENHRY and CDR2 is SYGVKD. The CDR3 loop spans 18 amino acids. CDR3 in amino acids: CAITREGLRDRTNNEQFF. The CDR3 DNA reads TGTGCCATCACCCGAGAAGGGTTACGGGACAGAACCAACAATGAGCAGTTCTTC.

For the CDR3, the DNA is TGCAGTGCTAGTCCCGGGGGGTTCGACACTGAAGCTTTCTTT. Translating it yields CSASPGGFDTEAFF. The chain uses TRBV20-1 and TRBJ1-1, with D tentatively TRBD1 (5 bases). From germline, CDR1 is DFQATT and CDR2 SNEGSKA (reference sequence). The CDR3 length is 14 residues. Trimming stripped 3 bases from V and 3 bases from J, with 14 bases between.

V gene TRBV7-2 combines with J gene TRBJ1-2; D perhaps matches TRBD1 (5 bases). The length of the CDR3 is 15 residues. V dropped 3 bases and J dropped 2 bases, with 13 bases sitting between them. Per the germline V gene, CDR1 is SGHTA and CDR2 is FQGNSA. In DNA, the CDR3 is TGTGCCAGCAGCTTTTTGGGCAGGGTGAACTATGGCTACACCTTC. Protein: CASSFLGRVNYGYTF.

This clone was recorded only once. This chain uses TRBV3-1 (or the pseudogene TRBV3-2) with TRBJ2-2; D is uncertain. Looked up from germline, CDR1 is LGHDT and CDR2 is YNNKEL (reference sequence). The V end was cut by 1 base, the J end by 3 bases, with 9 bases between. This CDR3 region has 15 residues. The CDR3 DNA reads as TGTGCCAGCAGCCAAGGTACCAGGCACACCGGGGAGCTGTTTTTT. Amino acid sequence: CASSQGTRHTGELFF.

This rearrangement joins TRBV11-1 to TRBJ2-2; the D is unclear. The CDR3 length is 16 residues. The germline CDR1 and CDR2 sequences are SGHAT and FQDESV (reference sequence). Trimming pared 1 base from V and 1 base from J, leaving 10 bases between. This CDR3 is CASSLVRTGNTGELFF. In DNA, the CDR3 is TGTGCCAGCAGCTTAGTTCGGACGGGGAACACCGGGGAGCTGTTTTTT.